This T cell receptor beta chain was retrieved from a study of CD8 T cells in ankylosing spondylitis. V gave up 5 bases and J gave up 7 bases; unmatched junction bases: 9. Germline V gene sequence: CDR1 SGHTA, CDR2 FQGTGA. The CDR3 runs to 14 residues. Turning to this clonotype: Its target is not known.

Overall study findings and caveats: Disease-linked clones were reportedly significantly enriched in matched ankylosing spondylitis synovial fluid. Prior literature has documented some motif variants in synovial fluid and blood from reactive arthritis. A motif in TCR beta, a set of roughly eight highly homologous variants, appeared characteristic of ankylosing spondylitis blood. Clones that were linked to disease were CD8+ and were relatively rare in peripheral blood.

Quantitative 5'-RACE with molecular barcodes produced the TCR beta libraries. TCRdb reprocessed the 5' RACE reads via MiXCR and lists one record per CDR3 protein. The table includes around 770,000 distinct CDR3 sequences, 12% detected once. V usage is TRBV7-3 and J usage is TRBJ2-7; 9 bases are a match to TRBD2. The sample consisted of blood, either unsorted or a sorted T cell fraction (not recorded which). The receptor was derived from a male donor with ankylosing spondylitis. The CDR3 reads CASSPIAGVEEQYF. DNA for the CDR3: TGTGCCAGCAGCCCGATAGCGGGGGTGGAAGAGCAGTACTTC.